The 28 T cell receptor beta chains below all came from one sample that was sequenced in a study of T-cell memory formation after mild COVID-19. TCRdb ran MiXCR on the 5' RACE reads and lists one entry per CDR3 protein. The sample yields 250,000 to 300,000 distinct CDR3 sequences, roughly 8.2% seen once. Source material: PBMCs or a T cell subset sorted from them (not recorded which). These receptors all stem from a man aged 18-30 years who had mild COVID-19 (a few samples of this study predate the infection). Cell type and time point are not known.

Many counts were recorded for this clonotype. The CDR3 region has the DNA TGTGCCAGCAGTCGGGACAACCAAGAGACCCAGTACTTC. Its protein product is CASSRDNQETQYF. The V call is TRBV6-1, the J call TRBJ2-5; D might be TRBD1 (6 bases). Trimming took off 5 bases at V and 0 bases at J, with 7 bases between the two ends. CDR1 and CDR2 (germline): MNHNS, SASEGT. The CDR3 sequence is 13 residues long.

This clonotype was seen at least ten times. The chain employs TRBV6-5 and TRBJ2-2; TRBD2 might be the D (5 bases). The CDR3 runs to 12 residues. The V gene's germline CDR1 is MNHEY and CDR2 SVGAGI. The V gene lost 8 bases and the J gene lost 4 bases, with 8 bases spanning the gap. Here the CDR3 DNA reads TGTGCCAGCCACGGGGTCACCGGGGAGCTGTTTTTT. It specifies CASHGVTGELFF.

This clonotype was counted a few times. This chain links TRBV7-2 with TRBJ1-2, with TRBD1 matching over 12 bases. J was trimmed by 4 bases and V by 6 bases; bases with no gene match: 15. Germline CDR1 and CDR2: SGHTA and FQGNSA. CDR3 length: 18 amino acids. CDR3: CASSRPPGQGAISYGYTF. The CDR3 DNA sequence: TGTGCCAGCAGTCGACCCCCGGGACAGGGGGCAATTAGCTATGGCTACACCTTC.

The chain employs TRBV12-3 or TRBV12-4 and TRBJ1-1, with a possible D match to TRBD1 (5 bases). There are 12 residues in the CDR3. Trimming removed 4 bases from V and 6 bases from J, with 9 bases in between. The CDR3 DNA follows: TGTGCCAGCAGTTGGGGGGGGGCTGAAGCTTTCTTT. It is translated as CASSWGGAEAFF.

The V call is TRBV11-2, the J call TRBJ2-7; 9 positions agree with TRBD1. With V trimmed by 3 bases and J by 5 bases, 5 bases remained unmatched. This CDR3 is built from 14 residues. Looked up from germline, CDR1 is SGHAT and CDR2 is FQNNGV. The CDR3 bases are TGTGCCAGCAGCTTTTGGGACAGGGCCAACGAGCAGTACGTC. It encodes CASSFWDRANEQYV.

The V and J genes are TRBV7-2 and TRBJ2-1; 8 positions agree with TRBD2. Germline CDR1 SGHTA, CDR2 FQGNSA. The CDR3 runs 15 residues. The ends lost 4 bases at V and 6 bases at J; junction bases unmatched: 8. CDR3 in DNA: TGTGCCAGCAGCTGGGTCGGGGGGGCCAGCAATGAGCAGTTCTTC. Amino acids: CASSWVGGASNEQFF. The entire variable domain, with the rest obtained from reference TRBV7-2 and TRBJ2-1, is as follows: GAGVSQSPSNKVTEKGKDVELRCDPISGHTALYWYRQSLGQGLEFLIYFQGNSAPDKSGLPSDRFSAERTGGSVSTLTIQRTQQEDSAVYLCASSWVGGASNEQFFGPGTRLTVL.

The chain uses TRBV12-3 or TRBV12-4 and TRBJ2-1; maybe TRBD2 (7 bases). The length of the CDR3 is 16 residues. V was shortened by 6 bases and J by 6 bases, with 21 bases between the two germline ends. The CDR3 DNA reads TGTGCCAGCAGCCTCTTCGGGGGCGGGGGAGTCAATGAGCAGTTCTTC. This sequence encodes CASSLFGGGGVNEQFF.

This clonotype was counted only a few times. V is TRBV6-2 or TRBV6-3 and J is TRBJ1-5, with D maybe TRBD1 (5 bases). The CDR3 extends over 13 amino acids. Trimming took 6 bases from V and 7 from J, leaving 13 bases between them. Germline V gene lookup returns CDR1 MNHEY and CDR2 SVGEGT. CDR3 loop: CASSQQEEQPQHF. DNA for the CDR3: TGTGCCAGCAGCCAACAGGAGGAGCAGCCCCAGCATTTT.

This clonotype was counted at least ten times. This chain's CDR3 is CASSLGSKTGETQYF. The CDR3 region has the DNA TGCGCCAGCAGCTTGGGGTCCAAGACAGGGGAGACCCAGTACTTC. The V and J genes are TRBV5-1 and TRBJ2-5; 7 bases map to TRBD1. This CDR3 is built from 15 residues. Trimming cost V 0 bases and J 5 bases; bases outside gene matches: 7. Germline CDR1 is SGHRS and CDR2 is YFSETQ. Variable domain in full (rest from reference TRBV5-1 and TRBJ2-5): KAGVTQTPRYLIKTRGQQVTLSCSPISGHRSVSWYQQTPGQGLQFLFEYFSETQRNKGNFPGRFSGRQFSNSRSEMNVSTLELGDSALYLCASSLGSKTGETQYFGPGTRLLVL.

The chain is built from TRBV20-1 and TRBJ1-1; D unresolved. V was cut by 4 bases and J by 0 bases, with 12 bases left in between. The CDR3 is 14 amino acids. CDR1 and CDR2 from the germline V gene are DFQATT and SNEGSKA (reference sequence). The CDR3 coding sequence is TGCAGTGCTATAGAAAGTCCCATGAACACTGAAGCTTTCTTT. It yields the protein CSAIESPMNTEAFF.

The J gene is TRBJ1-5, the V gene TRBV20-1, with unresolved D. CDR1 DFQATT and CDR2 SNEGSKA come from the germline V gene (reference sequence). V lost 2 bases, J lost 0 bases, and 5 bases lay in between. The CDR3 covers 13 residues. The CDR3 here is CSARRGSNQPQHF. DNA for the CDR3: TGCAGTGCTAGAAGAGGTAGCAATCAGCCCCAGCATTTT.

The table lists this clonotype with a few counts. The genes are TRBV3-1 and TRBJ2-7, with D perhaps TRBD2 (5 bases). Germline CDR1 reads LGHDT; CDR2 reads YNNKEL (reference sequence). V was trimmed by 3 bases and J by 3 bases, leaving 12 bases between them. The CDR3 runs to 14 residues. CDR3 DNA sequence: TGTGCCAGCAGCCAGAGCGACGGGAACTACGAGCAGTACGTC. Translated, it gives CASSQSDGNYEQYV.

Notes on this clonotype: An end of the junction does not agree with germline; a read error may underlie this. The V and J genes are TRBV7-7 and TRBJ2-1, with TRBD1 matching 9 bases. The CDR3 loop spans 15 amino acids. Germline V gene data show CDR1 as SSHAT and CDR2 as FNYEAQ (reference sequence). DNA of the CDR3: TGTGCTAGCAGCCTCGGGACAGGGATTAACAATGAGCAGTTCTTC. Its protein product is CASSLGTGINNEQFF.

The DNA for the CDR3 is TGTGCCAGCAGCCTACGACGTACCGGACAGAGCACAGATACGCAGTATTTT. Translating gives CASSLRRTGQSTDTQYF. The chain combines TRBV4-2 with TRBJ2-3; D is possibly TRBD1 (6 bases). Trimming stripped 4 bases from V and 0 bases from J, with 17 bases between. Germline loops: CDR1 LGHNA, CDR2 YNFKEQ. This CDR3 region has 17 residues.

This clonotype was observed a handful of times. V and J are TRBV18 and TRBJ2-7; 7 nucleotides agree with TRBD2. The CDR3 extends over 14 amino acids. V was clipped by 0 bases and J by 5 bases; unmatched bases: 4. The V gene's germline CDR1 is KGHSH and CDR2 LQKENI. Written as DNA, the CDR3 is TGTGCCAGCTCACCACCCCAGGGACTAAACGAGCAGTACTTC. As protein: CASSPPQGLNEQYF.

The sample holds many counts of this clonotype. V and J are TRBV29-1 and TRBJ2-5, with unresolved D. Between the trimmed V and J ends, which lost 4 bases and 4 bases, there was a span of 7 bases. Per germline, CDR1 SQVTM and CDR2 ANQGSEA. The CDR3 spans 11 residues. CDR3 DNA: TGCAGCGTTGGCGTCGGAGAGACCCAGTACTTC. Translating gives CSVGVGETQYF.

A single count supports this clonotype. The chain carries TRBV18 and TRBJ1-1; D not resolved. V lost 4 bases and J 3 bases, leaving 12 bases between the germline ends. CDR3 length: 14 residues. Per the germline V gene, CDR1 is KGHSH and CDR2 is LQKENI. The CDR3 DNA sequence: TGTGCCAGCTCACGTCTGGTAAGGGACACTGAAGCTTTCTTT. It codes for CASSRLVRDTEAFF.

The rearrangement links TRBV4-1 to TRBJ1-5, with D hard to call. The CDR3 contains 15 residues. Germline CDR1 is MGHRA and CDR2 is YSYEKL. Trimming took 0 bases from V and 6 from J, leaving 12 bases between them. CDR3 DNA sequence: TGCGCCAGCAGCCAAGATCAAGGATTGACTCAGCCCCAGCATTTT. Its translation is CASSQDQGLTQPQHF.

The rearrangement joins TRBV20-1 to TRBJ1-1; a possible D gene is TRBD1 (5 bases). Germline values: CDR1 DFQATT, CDR2 SNEGSKA (reference sequence). The CDR3 contains 13 residues. The V end was cut by 4 bases, the J end by 1 base, with 10 bases between. The CDR3 protein is CSAIATGNTEAFF. As DNA, the CDR3 is TGCAGTGCTATAGCTACAGGGAACACTGAAGCTTTCTTT.

This sequence joins TRBV12-3 or TRBV12-4 and TRBJ1-1, with 10 bases lining up with TRBD1. The length of the CDR3 is 14 residues. Losses at the gene ends were 5 bases for V and 5 bases for J; bases not matched to a gene: 5. The CDR3 region is CASSRTGGLTEAFF. As DNA, the CDR3 is TGTGCCAGCAGTAGGACAGGGGGTTTGACTGAAGCTTTCTTT.

V gene TRBV27 combines with J gene TRBJ2-1; 8 positions agree with TRBD1. The CDR3 length is 15 residues. CDR1 is MNHEY, CDR2 SMNVEV, per germline (reference sequence). The junction had 11 bases not matched to a gene; V was cut back by 7 bases and J by 6 bases. The DNA for the CDR3 is TGTGCCAGCACCCTCTGGGGACAGGCCTCCAATGAGCAGTTCTTC. This encodes CASTLWGQASNEQFF.

CDR3 sequence (DNA): TGTGCCATCAGCCCGCGGGAGACAGGGAACGAGCAGTACTTC. Encoded protein: CAISPRETGNEQYF. This sequence joins TRBV10-3 and TRBJ2-7, with D perhaps matching TRBD1 or TRBD2 (7 bases each). Trimming shortened V by 6 bases and J by 5 bases, and 17 bases separated the two germline ends. The germline gives CDR1 ENHRY, CDR2 SYGVKD. CDR3 length: 14 amino acids.

There are many counts of this clonotype. The CDR3 DNA reads as TGTGCCAGCAGCCGGGACGGGAACACTGAAGCTTTCTTT. This codes for CASSRDGNTEAFF. This chain joins TRBV7-9 and TRBJ1-1; perhaps TRBD1 as D (5 bases). V lost 5 bases to trimming and J lost 1 base, with 8 bases between them. The CDR3 loop spans 13 amino acids. The germline V gene has CDR1 SEHNR and CDR2 FQNEAQ (reference sequence).

The V call is TRBV15, the J call TRBJ2-6; D is uncertain. The V and J ends lost 6 bases and 1 base respectively, with 10 bases between them. The CDR3 totals 15 residues. Per the germline V gene, CDR1 is LNHNV and CDR2 is YYDKDF (reference sequence). In nucleotides, the CDR3 is TGTGCCACCAGTACCTACGGGTCTGGGGCCAACGTCCTGACTTTC. Its protein product is CATSTYGSGANVLTF.

This clonotype was seen more than once but under ten times. The chain carries TRBV7-2 and TRBJ2-1, with 12 bases lining up with TRBD2. This CDR3 spans 15 amino acids. Germline CDR1 reads SGHTA; CDR2 reads FQGNSA. Trimming cost V 6 bases and J 5 bases; bases outside gene matches: 5. The CDR3 region has the DNA TGTGCCAGCAGTCGATCTAGCGGGGGGGACAATGAGCAGTTCTTC. It is translated as CASSRSSGGDNEQFF.

This chain links TRBV4-3 with TRBJ2-7, with no clear D. CDR1 and CDR2 from the germline V gene are LGHNA and YSLEER. The CDR3 totals 15 residues. V lost 1 base and J 5 bases, leaving 15 bases between the germline ends. The DNA for the CDR3 is TGCGCCAGCAGCCAAGCCTTCGGATCTTCCGACGAGCAGTACTTC. This translates into CASSQAFGSSDEQYF.

The rearrangement links TRBV7-2 to TRBJ2-5; 9 nucleotides match TRBD2. CDR1 is SGHTA and CDR2 is FQGNSA in the germline V gene. The J segment lost 9 bases and the V segment lost 1 base, leaving 6 bases of the junction unmatched. This CDR3 has 14 amino acids. DNA for the CDR3: TGTGCCAGCAGCTTAGTAGCGGGGGACCTGGCCCAGTACTTC. This codes for CASSLVAGDLAQYF.

This clonotype was recorded a few times. The genes are TRBV20-1 and TRBJ1-1; 7 positions match TRBD1. J lost 1 base, V lost 4 bases, and 6 bases had no gene match. Germline V gene lookup returns CDR1 DFQATT and CDR2 SNEGSKA (reference sequence). This CDR3 has 14 residues. The DNA of the CDR3 is TGCAGTGCTACCCCGACAGGGAAGAACACTGAAGCTTTCTTT. It is translated as CSATPTGKNTEAFF.